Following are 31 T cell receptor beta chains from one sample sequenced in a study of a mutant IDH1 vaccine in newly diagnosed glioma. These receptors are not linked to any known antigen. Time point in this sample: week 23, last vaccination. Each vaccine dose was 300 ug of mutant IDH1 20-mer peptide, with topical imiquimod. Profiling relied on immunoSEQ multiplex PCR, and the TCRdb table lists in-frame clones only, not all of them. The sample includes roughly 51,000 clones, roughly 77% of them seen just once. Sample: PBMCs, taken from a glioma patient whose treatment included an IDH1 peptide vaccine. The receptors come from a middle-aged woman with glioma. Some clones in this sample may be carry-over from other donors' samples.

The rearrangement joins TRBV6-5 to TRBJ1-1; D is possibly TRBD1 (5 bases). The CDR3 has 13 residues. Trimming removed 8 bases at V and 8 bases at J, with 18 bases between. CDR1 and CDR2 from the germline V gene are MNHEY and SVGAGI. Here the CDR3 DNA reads TGTGCCAGCGGCGGGGGGGAAGGAGCGGAAGCTTTCTTT. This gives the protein CASGGGEGAEAFF.

The CDR3 protein is CASSLGGGKYF. The CDR3 nucleotides read TGTGCCAGCAGCTTAGGGGGGGGCAAGTACTTC. The V and J genes are TRBV7-2 and TRBJ2-5; a possible D gene is TRBD2 (7 bases). There are 11 residues in the CDR3. Germline CDR1 reads SGHTA; CDR2 reads FQGNSA. V was pared by 1 base and J by 12 bases, with 9 bases between.

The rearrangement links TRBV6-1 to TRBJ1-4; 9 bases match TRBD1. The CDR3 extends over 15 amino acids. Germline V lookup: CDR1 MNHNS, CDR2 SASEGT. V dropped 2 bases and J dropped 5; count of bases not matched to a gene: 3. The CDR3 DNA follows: TGTGCCAGCAGTGAAACCGGGACAGGGAATGAAAAACTGTTTTTT. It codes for CASSETGTGNEKLFF.

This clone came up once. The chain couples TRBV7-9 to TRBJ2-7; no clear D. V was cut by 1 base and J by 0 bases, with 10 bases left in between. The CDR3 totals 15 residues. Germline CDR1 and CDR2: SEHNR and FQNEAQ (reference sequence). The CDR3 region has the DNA TGTGCCAGCAGCTTAGTGAGAGCGACCTCCTACGAGCAGTACTTC. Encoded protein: CASSLVRATSYEQYF.

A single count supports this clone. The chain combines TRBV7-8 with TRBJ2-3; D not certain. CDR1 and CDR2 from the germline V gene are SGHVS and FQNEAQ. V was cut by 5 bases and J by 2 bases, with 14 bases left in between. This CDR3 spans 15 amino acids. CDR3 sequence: CASSPDPTNTDTQYF. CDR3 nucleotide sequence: TGTGCCAGCAGCCCCGACCCCACAAACACAGATACGCAGTATTTT.

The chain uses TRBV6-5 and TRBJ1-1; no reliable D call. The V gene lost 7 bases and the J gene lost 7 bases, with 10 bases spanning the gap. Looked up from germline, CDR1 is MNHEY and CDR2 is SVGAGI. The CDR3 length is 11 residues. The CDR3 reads CASTAYNEAFF. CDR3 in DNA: TGTGCCAGCACCGCCTATAATGAAGCTTTCTTT.

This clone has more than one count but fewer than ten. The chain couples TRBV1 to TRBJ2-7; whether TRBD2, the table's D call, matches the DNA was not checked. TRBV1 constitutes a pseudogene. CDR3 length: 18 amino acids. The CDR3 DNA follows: TGCACCAGCAGCCCGAGGGGTAGAGCGGGGGGGAGCTCCTACGAGCAGTACTTC. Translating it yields CTSSPRGRAGGSSYEQYF.

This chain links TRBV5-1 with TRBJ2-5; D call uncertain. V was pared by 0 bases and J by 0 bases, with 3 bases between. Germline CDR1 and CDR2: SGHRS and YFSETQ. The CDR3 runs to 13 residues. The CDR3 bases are TGCGCCAGCAGCTTGGAATACCAAGAGACCCAGTACTTC. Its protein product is CASSLEYQETQYF.

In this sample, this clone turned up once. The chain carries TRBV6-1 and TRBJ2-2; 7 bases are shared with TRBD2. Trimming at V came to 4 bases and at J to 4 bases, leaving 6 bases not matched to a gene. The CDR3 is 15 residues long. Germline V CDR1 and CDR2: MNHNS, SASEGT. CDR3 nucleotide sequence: TGTGCCAGCAGTGTAGGTTTAGCGGGCACCGGGGAGCTGTTTTTT. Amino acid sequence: CASSVGLAGTGELFF.

The CDR3, as DNA: TGTGCCAGCAGTGGGTGGCAGGGAGGCGACGAGCAGTACTTC. It is translated as CASSGWQGGDEQYF. The rearrangement uses TRBV6-5 and TRBJ2-7; possible D gene TRBD2, 6 bases. This CDR3 region has 14 residues. From germline, CDR1 is MNHEY and CDR2 SVGAGI. V shed 5 bases and J shed 5 bases, with 16 bases lying between them.

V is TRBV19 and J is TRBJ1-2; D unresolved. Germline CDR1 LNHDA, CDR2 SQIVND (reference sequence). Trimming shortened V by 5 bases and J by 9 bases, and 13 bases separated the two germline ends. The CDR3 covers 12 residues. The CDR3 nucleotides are TGTGCCAGTAGTTTATTTTTAGGAAGCTACACCTTC. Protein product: CASSLFLGSYTF.

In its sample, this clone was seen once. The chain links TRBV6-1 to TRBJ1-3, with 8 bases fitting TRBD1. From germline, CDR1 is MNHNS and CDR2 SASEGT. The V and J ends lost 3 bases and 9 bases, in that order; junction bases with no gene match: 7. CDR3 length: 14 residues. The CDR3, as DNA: TGTGCCAGCAGTGAGGGGACAGGAGGCGGCACCATATATTTT. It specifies CASSEGTGGGTIYF.

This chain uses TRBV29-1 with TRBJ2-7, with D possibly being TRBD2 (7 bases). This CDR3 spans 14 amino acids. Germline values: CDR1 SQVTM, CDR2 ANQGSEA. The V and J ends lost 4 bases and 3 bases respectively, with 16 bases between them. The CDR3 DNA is TGCAGCGTTGGCGGGGGCTCTCACCTCTACGAGCAGTACTTC. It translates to CSVGGGSHLYEQYF.

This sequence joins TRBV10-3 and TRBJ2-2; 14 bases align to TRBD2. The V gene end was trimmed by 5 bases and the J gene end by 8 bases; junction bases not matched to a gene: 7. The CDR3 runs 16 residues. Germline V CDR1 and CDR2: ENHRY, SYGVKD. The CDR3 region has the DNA TGTGCCATCAGTTCTGGGACTAGCGGGGGAGCGGGGGAGCTGTTTTTT. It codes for CAISSGTSGGAGELFF.

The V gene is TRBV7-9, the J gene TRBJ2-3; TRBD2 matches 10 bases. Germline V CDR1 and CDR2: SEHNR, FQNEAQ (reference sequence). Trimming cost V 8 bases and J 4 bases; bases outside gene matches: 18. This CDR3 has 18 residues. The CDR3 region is CASGPLASGGLPADTQYF. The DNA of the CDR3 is TGTGCCAGCGGACCCCTCGCTAGCGGGGGCCTACCGGCAGATACGCAGTATTTT.

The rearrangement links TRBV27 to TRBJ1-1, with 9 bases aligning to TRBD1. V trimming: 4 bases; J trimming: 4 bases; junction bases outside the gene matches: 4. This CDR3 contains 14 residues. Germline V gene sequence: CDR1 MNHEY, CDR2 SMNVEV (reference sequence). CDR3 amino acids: CASSSTGGRTEAFF. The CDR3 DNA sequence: TGTGCCAGCAGTTCGACAGGGGGGCGCACTGAAGCTTTCTTT.

The CDR3 region has the DNA TGTGCCAGCAGTCCCGAGGCGGGCGGTGGCTACACCTTC. Translated, it gives CASSPEAGGGYTF. The V and J genes are TRBV6-1 and TRBJ1-2, with D hard to call. V was pared by 5 bases and J by 7 bases, with 14 bases between. Germline V gene data show CDR1 as MNHNS and CDR2 as SASEGT. This CDR3 region has 13 residues.

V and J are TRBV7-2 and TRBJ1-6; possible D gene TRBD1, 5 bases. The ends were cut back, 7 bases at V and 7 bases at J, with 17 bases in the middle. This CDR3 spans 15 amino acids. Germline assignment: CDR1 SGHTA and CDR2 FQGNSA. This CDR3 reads CASKPREGPNSPLHF. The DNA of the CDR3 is TGTGCCAGCAAACCCAGGGAGGGCCCAAATTCACCCCTCCACTTT.

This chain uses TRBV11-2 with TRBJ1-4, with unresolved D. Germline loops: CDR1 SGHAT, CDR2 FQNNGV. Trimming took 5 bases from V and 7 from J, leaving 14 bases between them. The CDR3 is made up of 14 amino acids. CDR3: CASSPGSRAEKLFF. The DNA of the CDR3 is TGTGCCAGCAGCCCTGGGTCTAGGGCTGAAAAACTGTTTTTT.

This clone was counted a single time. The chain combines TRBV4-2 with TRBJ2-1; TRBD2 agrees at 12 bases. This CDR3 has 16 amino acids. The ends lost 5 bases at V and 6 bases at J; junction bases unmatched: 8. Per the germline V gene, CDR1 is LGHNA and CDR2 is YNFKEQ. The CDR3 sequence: CASSLLAGGASNEQFF. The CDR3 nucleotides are TGTGCCAGCAGCTTACTAGCGGGGGGAGCCTCCAATGAGCAGTTCTTC.

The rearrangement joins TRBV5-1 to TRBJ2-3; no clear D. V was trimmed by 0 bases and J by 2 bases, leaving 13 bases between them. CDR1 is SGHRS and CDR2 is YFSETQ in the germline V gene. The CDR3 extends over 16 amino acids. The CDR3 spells CASSLALAKLTDTQYF. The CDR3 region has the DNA TGCGCCAGCAGCTTGGCTCTGGCCAAACTCACAGATACGCAGTATTTT.

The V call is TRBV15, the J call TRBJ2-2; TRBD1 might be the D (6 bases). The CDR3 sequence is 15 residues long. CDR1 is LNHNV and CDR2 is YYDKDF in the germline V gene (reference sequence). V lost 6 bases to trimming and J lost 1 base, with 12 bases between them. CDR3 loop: CATSPGTMNTGELFF. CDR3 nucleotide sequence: TGTGCCACCAGTCCCGGGACAATGAACACCGGGGAGCTGTTTTTT.

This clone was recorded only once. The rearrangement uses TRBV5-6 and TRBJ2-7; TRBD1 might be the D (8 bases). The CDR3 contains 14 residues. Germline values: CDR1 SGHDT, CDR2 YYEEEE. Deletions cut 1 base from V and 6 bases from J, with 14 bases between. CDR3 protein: CASSLRTGRGEQYF. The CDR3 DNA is TGTGCCAGCAGCTTGCGGACAGGGAGGGGCGAGCAGTACTTC.

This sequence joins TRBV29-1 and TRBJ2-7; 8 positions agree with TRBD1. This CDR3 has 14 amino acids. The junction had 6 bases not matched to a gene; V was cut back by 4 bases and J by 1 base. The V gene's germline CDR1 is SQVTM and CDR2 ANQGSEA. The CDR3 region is CSVVDRAESYEQYF. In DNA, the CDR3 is TGCAGCGTTGTGGACAGGGCTGAATCCTACGAGCAGTACTTC.

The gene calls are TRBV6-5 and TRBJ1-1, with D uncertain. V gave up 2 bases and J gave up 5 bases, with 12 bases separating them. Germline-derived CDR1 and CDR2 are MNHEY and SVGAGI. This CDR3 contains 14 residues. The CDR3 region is CASSYEEVGTEAFF. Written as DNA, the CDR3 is TGTGCCAGCAGTTACGAGGAAGTTGGGACTGAAGCTTTCTTT.

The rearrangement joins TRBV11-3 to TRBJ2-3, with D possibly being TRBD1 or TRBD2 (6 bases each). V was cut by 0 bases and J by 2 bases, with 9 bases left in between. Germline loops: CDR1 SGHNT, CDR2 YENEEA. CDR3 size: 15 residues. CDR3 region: CASSLDGGPTDTQYF. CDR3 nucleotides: TGTGCCAGCAGCTTAGACGGGGGCCCCACAGATACGCAGTATTTT.

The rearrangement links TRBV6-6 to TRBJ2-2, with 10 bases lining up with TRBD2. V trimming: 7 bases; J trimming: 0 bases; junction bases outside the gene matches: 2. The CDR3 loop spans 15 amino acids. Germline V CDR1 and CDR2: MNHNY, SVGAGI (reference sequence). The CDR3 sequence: CASKLAGANTGELFF. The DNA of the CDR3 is TGTGCCAGCAAGCTAGCGGGGGCGAACACCGGGGAGCTGTTTTTT.

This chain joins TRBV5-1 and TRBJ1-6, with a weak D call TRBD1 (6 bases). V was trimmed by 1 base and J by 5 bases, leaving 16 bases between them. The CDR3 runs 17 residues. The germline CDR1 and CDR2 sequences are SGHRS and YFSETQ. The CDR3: CASSLSRRQGNNSPLHF. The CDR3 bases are TGCGCCAGCAGCTTGAGTCGGCGGCAGGGGAATAATTCACCCCTCCACTTT.

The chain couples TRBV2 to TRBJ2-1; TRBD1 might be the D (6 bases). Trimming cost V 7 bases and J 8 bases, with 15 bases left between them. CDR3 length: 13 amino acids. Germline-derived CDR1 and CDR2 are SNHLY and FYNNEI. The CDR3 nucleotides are TGTGCCAGCAATCCGGACAGCGACTATGAGCAGTTCTTC. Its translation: CASNPDSDYEQFF.

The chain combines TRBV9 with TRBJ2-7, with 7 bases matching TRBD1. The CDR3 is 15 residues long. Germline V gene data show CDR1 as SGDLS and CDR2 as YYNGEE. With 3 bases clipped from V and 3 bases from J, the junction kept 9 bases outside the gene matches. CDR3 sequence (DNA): TGTGCCAGCAGCGAATCCTGGGACAGCAGCTACGAGCAGTACTTC. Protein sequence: CASSESWDSSYEQYF.

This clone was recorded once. CDR3 in amino acids: CASSSPDSPYEQYF. In DNA form, the CDR3 reads TGTGCCAGCAGTTCCCCGGACTCGCCCTACGAGCAGTACTTC. The chain uses TRBV6-5 and TRBJ2-7; maybe TRBD2 (5 bases). The germline CDR1 and CDR2 sequences are MNHEY and SVGAGI. CDR3 length: 14 residues. Trimming removed 4 bases at V and 2 bases at J, with 12 bases between.